This T cell receptor beta chain appears in the sequencing data of a study of shared clonotypes between healthy human individuals. Study-level background: CD4 naive and CD4 memory each took three plates per donor, while CD8 naive took two and CD8 memory one.

Authors' processing steps: Junction-only sequences produced by ImmunoSEQ had no quality scores, so filtering differed. Using immunoSEQ multiplex PCR, the repertoire was profiled, and TCRdb retains in-frame clones only, with some absent. V, J and clone size derive from that table, while D and trimming were established from the DNA sequence. The repertoire includes over 850,000 clones, around three quarters of them detected once, and roughly 0.61% sits in the top ten. A word on this clone: The antigen remains unidentified.

Notes on the study in general: Clonotypes not shared had lower generation probabilities than those common to all four donors.

The receptor was derived from a young man in good health. Some clones in this sample may be carry-over from other donors' samples. What was sequenced was memory CD4+ T cells from PBMCs. Subset given: CD45RA-negative fraction.

CDR3 in amino acids: CASSLLWQGTDTQYF. For the CDR3, the DNA is TGTGCCAGCAGTTTATTATGGCAGGGCACAGATACGCAGTATTTT. The J gene is TRBJ2-3, the V gene TRBV27; no firm D call. The CDR3 is made up of 15 amino acids. Trimming shortened V by 1 base and J by 1 base, and 9 bases separated the two germline ends. Germline assignment: CDR1 MNHEY and CDR2 SMNVEV (reference sequence).